These T cell receptor beta chains were read from a single sample in a study of shared clonotypes between healthy human individuals. The table came from immunoSEQ multiplex PCR; TCRdb's copy has only in-frame clones and leaves some out. The sample shows 2 million to 3 million clones, approximately 94% of them seen only once. Material for sequencing was naive CD4+ T cells from PBMCs. These receptors all come from a man aged 18 to 29 in good health. Some clones in this sample may be carry-over from other donors' samples. Both conserved end residues are part of each CDR3. Fields, in order: V gene, J gene, D gene, CDR3 protein, CDR3 DNA. The D gene is left open where the match is weak.

TRBV5-1	TRBJ1-5	NA	CASSLAPTEINQPQHF	TGCGCCAGCAGCTTGGCGCCGACAGAGATCAACCAGCCCCAGCATTTT
TRBV7-3	TRBJ2-1	NA	CASSLTPESSYNEQFF	TGTGCCAGCAGCTTAACGCCTGAAAGCTCCTACAATGAGCAGTTCTTC
TRBV29-1	TRBJ2-7	TRBD1	CSVDGRAGGSYEQYF	TGCAGCGTTGATGGAAGGGCAGGGGGATCCTACGAGCAGTACTTC
TRBV2	TRBJ2-3	NA	CASSVDRLTDTQYF	TGTGCCAGCAGTGTCGACAGGCTCACAGATACGCAGTATTTT
TRBV19	TRBJ2-7	NA	CASSRDIIYEQYF	TGTGCCAGTAGCCGGGATATAATCTACGAGCAGTACTTC
TRBV6-5	TRBJ1-1	TRBD1	CASSPTAGTVYGAFF	TGTGCCAGCAGCCCTACAGCCGGGACAGTTTACGGAGCTTTCTTT
TRBV19	TRBJ2-1	NA	CASRGKGGLNEQFF	TGTGCCAGTAGGGGGAAGGGGGGCCTTAATGAGCAGTTCTTC
TRBV19	TRBJ1-5	NA	CASKLPGGNQPQHF	TGTGCCAGTAAGCTGCCGGGGGGCAATCAGCCCCAGCATTTT
TRBV28	TRBJ1-6	NA	CASSPPRGSPLHF	TGTGCCAGCAGTCCGCCTCGCGGTTCACCCCTCCACTTT
TRBV18	TRBJ2-2	NA	CASSPAGWNTGELFF	TGTGCCAGCTCACCAGCGGGCTGGAACACCGGGGAGCTGTTTTTT
TRBV18	TRBJ1-5	TRBD1	CASSRDSNQPQHF	TGTGCCAGCTCCCGGGACAGTAATCAGCCCCAGCATTTT
TRBV28	TRBJ2-1	NA	CASSLGGHNPYNEQFF	TGTGCCAGCAGTTTAGGCGGACACAACCCCTACAATGAGCAGTTCTTC
TRBV19	TRBJ1-2	NA	CASSMTGVPYGYTF	TGTGCCAGTAGTATGACAGGAGTCCCCTATGGCTACACCTTC